This T cell receptor (beta chain) was obtained from a study of T cell changes during pregnancy in multiple sclerosis. CDR1 SGHDN and CDR2 FVKESK come from the germline V gene. V gave up 4 bases and J gave up 0 bases, with 9 bases separating them. CDR3 length: 14 amino acids. Sequenced by immunoSEQ multiplex PCR; TCRdb stores in-frame clones only, minus some. This table has about 73,000 clones, roughly 88% appearing once. This TCR was recovered from a female donor in good health, enrolled as a control in a pregnancy study. This material consisted of peripheral blood, taken after pregnancy. The J gene is TRBJ1-1, the V gene TRBV14; a weak D match, TRBD1 (6 bases). Here the CDR3 reads CASSRQVLNTEAFF. CDR3 DNA: TGTGCCAGCAGCCGACAGGTTTTGAACACTGAAGCTTTCTTT. The full variable domain, its missing parts supplied by reference TRBV14 and TRBJ1-1, is EAGVTQFPSHSVIEKGQTVTLRCDPISGHDNLYWYRRVMGKEIKFLLHFVKESKQDESGMPNNRFLAERTGGTYSTLKVQPAELEDSGVYFCASSRQVLNTEAFFGQGTRLTVV.